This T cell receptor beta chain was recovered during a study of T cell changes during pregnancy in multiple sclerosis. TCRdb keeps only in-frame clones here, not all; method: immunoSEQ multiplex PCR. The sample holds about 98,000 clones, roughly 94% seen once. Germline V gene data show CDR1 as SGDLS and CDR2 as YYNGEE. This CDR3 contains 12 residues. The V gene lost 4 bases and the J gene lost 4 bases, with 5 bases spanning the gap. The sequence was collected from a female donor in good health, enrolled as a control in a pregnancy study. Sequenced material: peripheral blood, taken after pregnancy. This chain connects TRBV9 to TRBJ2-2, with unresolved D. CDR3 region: CASSPTTGELFF. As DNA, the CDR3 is TGTGCCAGCAGCCCTACCACCGGGGAGCTGTTTTTT.